Each of the 10 T cell receptor beta chains below was sequenced from the same sample in a study of T cell responses to AZD1222 COVID-19 vaccine. The method was immunoSEQ multiplex PCR; TCRdb's version includes in-frame clones alone and lacks a portion of them. Among about 130,000 clones listed, 88% were seen once. The sequencing used peripheral blood, collected on day 0 of MenACWY control vaccination. The receptors derive from an adult in good health.

The rearrangement uses TRBV19 and TRBJ1-5; a weak D match, TRBD1 (6 bases). CDR1 and CDR2 from the germline V gene are LNHDA and SQIVND (reference sequence). The CDR3 is 14 residues long. Trimming took 5 bases from V and 9 from J, leaving 17 bases between them. CDR3 nucleotide sequence: TGTGCCAGTAGTCAAGAACAGGGAGGGTGGCCCCAGCATTTT. Its protein is CASSQEQGGWPQHF.

There are a few counts of this clone. This chain connects TRBV6-5 to TRBJ1-2, with 7 nucleotides matching TRBD1. The CDR3 runs to 15 residues. After removal of 0 bases from V and 7 bases from J, the junction contained 8 bases not matched to a gene. Germline values: CDR1 MNHEY, CDR2 SVGAGI. The CDR3 region is CASSYSTGLLSGYTF. The CDR3 DNA is TGTGCCAGCAGTTACTCGACAGGGTTATTATCTGGCTACACCTTC.

The chain uses TRBV5-1 and TRBJ1-1, with no clear D. This CDR3 has 15 amino acids. The germline V gene has CDR1 SGHRS and CDR2 YFSETQ. With 2 bases removed from V and 0 bases from J, the gap between germline ends came to 11 bases. Here the CDR3 DNA reads TGCGCCAGCAGCTTAGATATACAGTTGAACACTGAAGCTTTCTTT. This codes for CASSLDIQLNTEAFF.

J is TRBJ2-2 and V is TRBV30, with 8 bases identical to TRBD2. This CDR3 region has 17 residues. The V gene's germline CDR1 is GTSNPN and CDR2 SVGIG (reference sequence). V was clipped by 0 bases and J by 3 bases; unmatched bases: 9. The CDR3 DNA reads TGTGCCTGGAGTGTCCGCCCAGCGGGGGTCTACACCGGGGAGCTGTTTTTT. This codes for CAWSVRPAGVYTGELFF. Based on the CDR3 plus reference TRBV30 and TRBJ2-2, the full variable domain is SQTIHQWPATLVQPVGSPLSLECTVEGTSNPNLYWYRQAAGRGLQLLFYSVGIGQISSEVPQNLSASRPQDRQFILSSKKLLLSDSGFYLCAWSVRPAGVYTGELFFGEGSRLTVL.

The rearrangement uses TRBV27 and TRBJ1-2, with a possible D match to TRBD1 (6 bases). Per the germline V gene, CDR1 is MNHEY and CDR2 is SMNVEV (reference sequence). The CDR3 runs to 13 residues. V lost 5 bases, J lost 2 bases, and 9 bases lay in between. DNA for the CDR3: TGTGCCAGCAGTCGGACAGCAAACTATGGCTACACCTTC. This gives the protein CASSRTANYGYTF.

The chain is built from TRBV4-1 and TRBJ2-1; D might be TRBD2 (6 bases). The CDR3 length is 14 residues. Per germline, CDR1 MGHRA and CDR2 YSYEKL. V was clipped by 5 bases and J by 7 bases, with 15 bases between them. This chain's CDR3 is CASSDGGAWNEQFF. CDR3 sequence (DNA): TGCGCCAGCAGCGACGGGGGAGCGTGGAATGAGCAGTTCTTC.

The chain couples TRBV28 to TRBJ2-5; D is perhaps TRBD1 (5 bases). Trimming stripped 6 bases from V and 5 bases from J, with 10 bases between. The CDR3 runs 12 residues. CDR1 is MDHEN, CDR2 SYDVKM, per germline. CDR3: CASRTAPETQYF. The CDR3 DNA sequence: TGTGCCAGCAGGACAGCCCCGGAGACCCAGTACTTC.

V is TRBV28 and J is TRBJ2-7, with a possible D match to TRBD2 (5 bases). Trimming took 5 bases from V and 0 from J, leaving 17 bases between them. This CDR3 comprises 16 residues. Germline V gene lookup returns CDR1 MDHEN and CDR2 SYDVKM. This CDR3 reads CASSRNYEEDSYEQYF. The CDR3 bases are TGTGCCAGCAGTAGGAACTATGAGGAGGACTCCTACGAGCAGTACTTC.

The rearrangement joins TRBV3-1 (or the pseudogene TRBV3-2) to TRBJ2-2; D remains ambiguous. The ends were cut back, 0 bases at V and 7 bases at J, with 24 bases in the middle. Germline CDR1 reads LGHDT; CDR2 reads YNNKEL (reference sequence). CDR3 length equals 19 residues. This CDR3 is CASSQDGPWVSGLNGELFF. The CDR3 nucleotides read TGTGCCAGCAGCCAAGATGGCCCCTGGGTGTCCGGGCTTAACGGGGAGCTGTTTTTT.

The chain joins TRBV9 to TRBJ1-1; D might be TRBD1 (6 bases). Germline V gene sequence: CDR1 SGDLS, CDR2 YYNGEE. The CDR3 sequence is 14 residues long. V was cut by 4 bases and J by 7 bases, with 17 bases left in between. This CDR3 reads CASSPPTRGSEAFF. CDR3 DNA: TGTGCCAGCAGCCCCCCAACCAGGGGCAGTGAAGCTTTCTTT.